This T cell receptor beta chain was sequenced in a study of cytotoxic CD8 clonotypes in ibrutinib-treated CLL. Study details: Patient counts were 11 relapsed/refractory, some 16 treatment-naive and some 17 IGHV unmutated. Samples showed on average roughly 250,000 productive templates and approximately 94,000 productive rearrangements. Treatment had run for a median 12 months, range 6 to 36, when response samples were taken. Whole-study findings and limits: Public clonotypes (which were uncommon) either contracted or remained stable on treatment.

Generated by immunoSEQ multiplex PCR, the TCRdb table keeps only in-frame clones and is missing some. The sample has some 130,000 clones; 80% to 90% are singletons. With respect to this clone: Its antigen is unidentified.

The V gene's germline CDR1 is KGHSH and CDR2 LQKENI. With V trimmed by 5 bases and J by 0 bases, 3 bases remained unmatched. The CDR3 has 14 amino acids. The source of this sequence is a human donor with chronic lymphocytic leukemia. This rearrangement joins TRBV18 to TRBJ1-2, with 7 nucleotides matching TRBD1. This specimen was PBMCs, taken after 24 months of ibrutinib treatment. The CDR3 sequence is CASSTGAANYGYTF. The CDR3 nucleotides read TGTGCCAGCTCAACAGGGGCAGCTAACTATGGCTACACCTTC.